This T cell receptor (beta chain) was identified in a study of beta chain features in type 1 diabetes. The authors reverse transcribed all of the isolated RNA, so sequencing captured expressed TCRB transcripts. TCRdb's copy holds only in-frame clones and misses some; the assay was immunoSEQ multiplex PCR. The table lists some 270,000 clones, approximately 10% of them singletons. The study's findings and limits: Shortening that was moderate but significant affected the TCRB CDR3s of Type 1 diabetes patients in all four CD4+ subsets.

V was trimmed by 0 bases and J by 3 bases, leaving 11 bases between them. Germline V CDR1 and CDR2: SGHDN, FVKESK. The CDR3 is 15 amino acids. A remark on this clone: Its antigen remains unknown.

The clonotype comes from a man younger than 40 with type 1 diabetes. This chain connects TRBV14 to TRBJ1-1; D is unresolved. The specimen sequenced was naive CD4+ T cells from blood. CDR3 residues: CASSQEKSRHTEAFF. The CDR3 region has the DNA TGTGCCAGCAGCCAAGAGAAATCCAGGCACACTGAAGCTTTCTTT.